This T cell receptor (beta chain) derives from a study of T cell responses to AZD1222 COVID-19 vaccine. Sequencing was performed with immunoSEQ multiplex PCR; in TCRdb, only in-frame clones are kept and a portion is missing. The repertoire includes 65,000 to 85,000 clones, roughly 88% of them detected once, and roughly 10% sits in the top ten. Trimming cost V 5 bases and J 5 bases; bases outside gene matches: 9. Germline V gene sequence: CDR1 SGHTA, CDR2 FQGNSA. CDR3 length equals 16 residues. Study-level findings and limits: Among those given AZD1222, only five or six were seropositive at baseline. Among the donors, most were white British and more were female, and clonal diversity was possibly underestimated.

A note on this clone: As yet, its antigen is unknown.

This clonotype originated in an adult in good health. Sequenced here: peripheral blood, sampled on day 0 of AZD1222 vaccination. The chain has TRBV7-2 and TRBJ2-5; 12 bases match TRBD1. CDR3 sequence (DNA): TGTGCCAGCAGCCCGGGGGACAGGGGGCGCGTGGAGACCCAGTACTTC. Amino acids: CASSPGDRGRVETQYF.